These T cell receptor beta chains were read from a single sample in a study of shared clonotypes between healthy human individuals. Here immunoSEQ multiplex PCR was the method, and the copy in TCRdb shows in-frame clones only, minus some. The sample carries about 2.1 million clones, 93% recorded once. Sequences were obtained from naive CD8+ T cells from PBMCs. The receptors stem from a man younger than 35 in good health. Some clones in this sample may be carry-over from other donors' samples. The CDR3 runs from the conserved cysteine through the conserved F or W. A D gene is named only where the DNA matches it firmly. Clone size is not always given. Where it is, it says once, few, many or a class for expanded clones.

D gene	clone size	V gene	J gene	CDR3 DNA	CDR3 protein
-	-	TRBV25-1	TRBJ1-1	TGTGCCAGCAGTGAAAGGAGGGGGAGGGGCACTGAAGCTTTCTTT	CASSERRGRGTEAFF
TRBD2	-	TRBV2	TRBJ2-1	TGTGCCAGCAGTGAGGTGCCGGGACTAGCGGGAGGAACGGGGAACAATGAGCAGTTCTTC	CASSEVPGLAGGTGNNEQFF
TRBD2	-	TRBV7-9	TRBJ2-1	TGTGCCAGCAGCCCCACCCGGACTAGCGGGGGAAAGGTTGAGCAGTTCTTC	CASSPTRTSGGKVEQFF
-	-	TRBV4-1	TRBJ2-1	TGCGCCAGCAGCCAAGGAGCAAACCCGAACTACAATGAGCAGTTCTTC	CASSQGANPNYNEQFF
-	once	TRBV9	TRBJ2-2	TGTGCCAGCAGCGTAGGCCAGACCGGGGAGCTGTTTTTT	CASSVGQTGELFF
-	-	TRBV10-3	TRBJ2-2	TGTGCCATCAGTTACACCGGGGAGCTGTTTTTT	CAISYTGELFF
-	-	TRBV27	TRBJ1-5	TGTGCCAGCAGTTTAGTGGACGGCAATCAGCCCCAGCATTTT	CASSLVDGNQPQHF
-	once	TRBV2	TRBJ2-1	TGTGCCAGCAGTGCCGTGGCAGGGGAAGGAGACAATGAGCAGTTCTTC	CASSAVAGEGDNEQFF
TRBD2	-	TRBV7-6	TRBJ2-7	TGTGCCAGCAGCTGGGTAAATAGCGGGGGCTCCTACGAGCAGTACTTC	CASSWVNSGGSYEQYF
TRBD2	-	TRBV29-1	TRBJ2-1	TGCAGCGGTGTAGCGGGAGGTACCTTTTACGATGAGCAGTTCTTC	CSGVAGGTFYDEQFF
TRBD1	-	TRBV29-1	TRBJ2-2	TGCAGCGTTGTTGTACAGGGGCGGGACACCGGGGAGCTGTTTTTT	CSVVVQGRDTGELFF
-	-	TRBV11-2	TRBJ2-5	TGTGCCAGCAGCCACGGGGGTGAAGAGACCCAGTACTTC	CASSHGGEETQYF
TRBD1	-	TRBV9	TRBJ1-2	TGTGCCAGCAGCCCAGACAGGGTACTAAACGGCTACACCTTC	CASSPDRVLNGYTF
-	-	TRBV6-5	TRBJ1-2	TGTGCCAGCAGTTTCGACAGTAACTATGGCTACACCTTC	CASSFDSNYGYTF
TRBD1	-	TRBV28	TRBJ1-3	TGTGCCAGCAGCCTCTTGGGGACAGGGGCGACTGGAAACACCATATATTTT	CASSLLGTGATGNTIYF